The present TCR beta chain was sequenced within a study of shared clonotypes between healthy human individuals. Clones were read by immunoSEQ multiplex PCR, and TCRdb kept only the in-frame ones, dropping some. The sample yields about 2.1 million clones, around 95% seen once. The naive CD8 population came from CD45RO-negative cells selected for CCR7, without terminally differentiated effector memory CD45RA+ cells. V shed 8 bases, J shed 6 bases, and the junction held 6 bases outside the gene matches. This CDR3 is 14 amino acids long. Per germline, CDR1 SNHLY and CDR2 FYNNEI. Sequenced input: naive CD8+ T cells from PBMCs. The chain uses TRBV2 and TRBJ2-2; TRBD1 aligns across 10 bases. This clonotype was obtained from a man between 18 and 35 years old in good health. Some clones in this sample may be carry-over from other donors' samples. The CDR3 DNA follows: TGTGCCAGCCTTGGACAGGGGGGTTCCGGGGAGCTGTTTTTT. This gives the protein CASLGQGGSGELFF.